Below, 25 T cell receptor beta chains from the same sample are listed, as sequenced in a study of blood T cell repertoires in COVID-19. The data were produced by immunoSEQ multiplex PCR, yet TCRdb's version contains in-frame clones alone and is incomplete. The sample contains 150,000 to 200,000 clones, 84% of which appear only once. The material sequenced was PBMCs or T cells enriched from blood (not recorded which). The origin of the receptors is a man aged 45 to 65 who had recovered from COVID-19.

The rearrangement uses TRBV11-2 and TRBJ2-3; TRBD1 agrees at 8 bases. The CDR3 has 16 amino acids. The V segment lost 3 bases and the J segment 2 bases; nucleotides outside the gene matches: 7. CDR1 is SGHAT and CDR2 is FQNNGV in the germline V gene. The chain's CDR3 is CASSFPGQGPTDTQYF. The CDR3 nucleotides are TGTGCCAGCAGCTTCCCAGGACAGGGTCCCACAGATACGCAGTATTTT.

This chain joins TRBV18 and TRBJ1-3, with D hard to call. Looked up from germline, CDR1 is KGHSH and CDR2 is LQKENI. The CDR3 contains 16 residues. Deletions cut 5 bases from V and 0 bases from J, with 14 bases between. The CDR3 loop reads CASSIWTANSGNTIYF. The CDR3, as DNA: TGTGCCAGCTCAATCTGGACTGCTAACTCTGGAAACACCATATATTTT.

This chain links TRBV6-5 with TRBJ2-1, with TRBD1 identical over 11 bases. V was pared by 6 bases and J by 5 bases, with 3 bases of the junction left unmatched. Germline-derived CDR1 and CDR2 are MNHEY and SVGAGI. The CDR3 has 14 residues. The CDR3 DNA sequence: TGTGCCAGCAGCCGGGACAGGGGGGACAATGAGCAGTTCTTC. This codes for CASSRDRGDNEQFF.

The chain links TRBV11-2 to TRBJ1-6, with 8 positions matching TRBD1. J gave up 7 bases and V 3 bases, and 2 bases lay outside the gene matches. This CDR3 spans 14 amino acids. CDR1 and CDR2 from the germline V gene are SGHAT and FQNNGV. The CDR3 protein is CASSLGTGNSPLHF. As DNA, the CDR3 is TGTGCCAGCAGCTTGGGGACAGGCAATTCACCCCTCCACTTT.

The chain recombines TRBV18 with TRBJ1-1; perhaps TRBD1 as D (6 bases). Trimming pared 5 bases from V and 3 bases from J, leaving 16 bases between. The CDR3 is 15 residues long. The germline V gene encodes CDR1 KGHSH and CDR2 LQKENI. The CDR3 is CASSETGGADTEAFF. The CDR3 coding sequence is TGTGCCAGCTCAGAGACCGGGGGGGCTGACACTGAAGCTTTCTTT.

The chain carries TRBV6-5 and TRBJ1-3; no definite D call. Germline-derived CDR1 and CDR2 are MNHEY and SVGAGI. V shed 6 bases and J shed 3 bases, with 15 bases lying between them. This CDR3 has 15 amino acids. The CDR3 loop is CASRGDVGHGNTIYF. DNA of the CDR3: TGTGCCAGCAGGGGAGACGTGGGTCATGGAAACACCATATATTTT.

The chain joins TRBV21-1 to TRBJ1-1; the D call of TRBD1 is as the table states it, not checked on the DNA. TRBV21-1 is flagged as a pseudogene. The CDR3 has 20 residues. CDR3 sequence: CASSKTAFPPGTVLGSEAFF. CDR3 bases: TGTGCCAGCAGCAAAACCGCCTTTCCTCCCGGGACAGTTTTGGGATCTGAAGCTTTCTTT.

The V and J genes are TRBV29-1 and TRBJ1-2, with 11 nucleotides matching TRBD1. Germline-derived CDR1 and CDR2 are SQVTM and ANQGSEA. With V trimmed by 6 bases and J by 6 bases, 12 bases remained unmatched. The CDR3 is 15 residues long. CDR3 protein: CSVQPLWTGGHGYTF. CDR3 DNA sequence: TGCAGCGTCCAGCCGTTATGGACAGGGGGCCATGGCTACACCTTC.

The chain has TRBV5-4 and TRBJ1-1, with 7 bases that match TRBD1. The germline V gene has CDR1 SGHNT and CDR2 YYREEE (reference sequence). The CDR3 runs 13 residues. V was pared by 6 bases and J by 5 bases, with 7 bases of the junction left unmatched. The CDR3 region is CASKETGVTEAFF. The CDR3 nucleotides are TGTGCCAGCAAAGAAACAGGGGTTACTGAAGCTTTCTTT.

The chain has TRBV5-1 and TRBJ1-1; 7 bases match TRBD1. Trimming cost V 4 bases and J 1 base; bases outside gene matches: 10. This CDR3 has 16 amino acids. Germline values: CDR1 SGHRS, CDR2 YFSETQ. The chain's CDR3 is CASSEGHAGGNTEAFF. DNA for the CDR3: TGCGCCAGCAGCGAGGGACACGCAGGGGGGAACACTGAAGCTTTCTTT.

This chain uses TRBV21-1 with TRBJ1-2; TRBD1, the table's D call, was not compared with the DNA. TRBV21-1 is tagged as a pseudogene. The CDR3 extends over 17 amino acids. As DNA, the CDR3 is TGTGCCAGCAGCAAAGCGCATTTTAGGGACAGTCGGTGGGGCTACACCTTC. Its translation is CASSKAHFRDSRWGYTF.

This clone occurred once. CDR3 loop: CASSYPQGESDEQYF. CDR3 DNA sequence: TGTGCCAGCAGTTATCCACAGGGGGAAAGCGACGAGCAGTACTTC. This chain uses TRBV6-5 with TRBJ2-7; 8 bases align to TRBD1. J was trimmed by 5 bases and V by 3 bases; bases with no gene match: 9. The CDR3 totals 15 residues. Germline lookup yields CDR1 MNHEY and CDR2 SVGAGI.

The gene calls are TRBV5-1 and TRBJ2-5; unclear D gene. The germline V gene encodes CDR1 SGHRS and CDR2 YFSETQ. V lost 0 bases to trimming and J lost 4 bases, with 10 bases between them. This CDR3 spans 14 amino acids. The CDR3 DNA follows: TGCGCCAGCAGCTTGGCGCCTAGTCTAGAGACCCAGTACTTC. This gives the protein CASSLAPSLETQYF.

The chain couples TRBV7-6 to TRBJ1-3; a possible D gene is TRBD1 (6 bases). Looked up from germline, CDR1 is SGHVS and CDR2 is FNYEAQ. There are 14 residues in the CDR3. The V and J ends lost 5 bases and 4 bases respectively, with 12 bases between them. Here the CDR3 reads CASSPGQLGNTIYF. The CDR3 bases are TGTGCCAGCAGCCCCGGACAGCTAGGAAACACCATATATTTT.

V usage is TRBV5-4 and J usage is TRBJ2-5, with 9 bases aligning to TRBD1. V lost 3 bases and J lost 5; bases outside the gene matches: 11. The length of the CDR3 is 16 residues. Germline V CDR1 and CDR2: SGHNT, YYREEE (reference sequence). The CDR3: CASSWGLGQGVETQYF. The CDR3, as DNA: TGTGCCAGCAGCTGGGGACTGGGACAGGGTGTCGAGACCCAGTACTTC.

This chain links TRBV30 with TRBJ1-2; 8 bases fit TRBD1. Germline V gives CDR1 GTSNPN, CDR2 SVGIG (reference sequence). The CDR3 extends over 13 amino acids. Trimming took 1 base from V and 8 from J; bases not matched to a gene: 6. The chain's CDR3 is CAWSAGGADGYTF. DNA of the CDR3: TGTGCCTGGAGTGCAGGGGGCGCAGACGGCTACACCTTC.

The V gene is TRBV2, the J gene TRBJ2-4; the D gene is possibly TRBD2 (5 bases). Germline CDR1 reads SNHLY; CDR2 reads FYNNEI. The V and J ends lost 8 bases and 0 bases respectively, with 17 bases between them. The CDR3 loop spans 16 amino acids. The DNA for the CDR3 is TGTGCCAGCGGACCTTTTACGGGATTAGCCAAAAACATTCAGTACTTC. Protein sequence: CASGPFTGLAKNIQYF. Full variable domain (outside the CDR3, taken from reference TRBV2 and TRBJ2-4): EPEVTQTPSHQVTQMGQEVILRCVPISNHLYFYWYRQILGQKVEFLVSFYNNEISEKSEIFDDQFSVERPDGSNFTLKIRSTKLEDSAMYFCASGPFTGLAKNIQYFGAGTRLSVL.

The CDR3 bases are TGTGCCAGCTACGTAGCTAGCGGGGCCTCCTACGAGCAGTACTTC. The encoded protein is CASYVASGASYEQYF. This chain connects TRBV18 to TRBJ2-7; TRBD2 matches at 9 bases. After removal of 7 bases from V and 0 bases from J, the junction contained 7 bases not matched to a gene. Germline V gene sequence: CDR1 KGHSH, CDR2 LQKENI. This CDR3 comprises 15 residues.

CDR3 sequence (DNA): TGTGCCTGGAGTGTAGGCAGGGGTAGTTATGGCTACACCTTC. It specifies CAWSVGRGSYGYTF. The V gene is TRBV30, the J gene TRBJ1-2; D may be TRBD1 (6 bases). The CDR3 sequence is 14 residues long. Per germline, CDR1 GTSNPN and CDR2 SVGIG (reference sequence). Trimming shortened V by 0 bases and J by 5 bases, and 13 bases separated the two germline ends. Drawing the rest from reference TRBV30 and TRBJ1-2, the complete variable domain is SQTIHQWPATLVQPVGSPLSLECTVEGTSNPNLYWYRQAAGRGLQLLFYSVGIGQISSEVPQNLSASRPQDRQFILSSKKLLLSDSGFYLCAWSVGRGSYGYTFGSGTRLTVV.

The CDR3 DNA reads as TGTGCCACCAGCAAAGGGACAGGGAACAGTAGACGTGGCTACACCTTC. This gives the protein CATSKGTGNSRRGYTF. V usage is TRBV15 and J usage is TRBJ1-2, with 9 bases lining up with TRBD1. The CDR3 length is 16 residues. Germline CDR1 is LNHNV and CDR2 is YYDKDF (reference sequence). Losses at the gene ends were 4 bases for V and 7 bases for J; bases not matched to a gene: 13.

About this clone: Other DNA sequences within the sample encode an identical CDR3. J is TRBJ1-2 and V is TRBV2, with D maybe TRBD1 (6 bases). Germline V gives CDR1 SNHLY, CDR2 FYNNEI. V gave up 4 bases and J gave up 2 bases, with 8 bases separating them. The CDR3 runs to 13 residues. CDR3 sequence reads: CASSADSNYGYTF. CDR3 nucleotide sequence: TGTGCCAGCAGTGCGGACAGCAACTATGGCTACACCTTC.

V gene TRBV6-5 combines with J gene TRBJ1-1, with 7 bases matching TRBD1. Germline V gene lookup returns CDR1 MNHEY and CDR2 SVGAGI. V lost 6 bases to trimming and J lost 2 bases; unmatched junction nucleotides: 3. The CDR3 is made up of 13 amino acids. The CDR3 reads CASRDRFNTEAFF. CDR3 nucleotide sequence: TGTGCCAGCAGGGACAGGTTTAACACTGAAGCTTTCTTT.

The chain carries TRBV14 and TRBJ2-7; 10 bases line up with TRBD2. V gave up 0 bases and J gave up 0 bases; unmatched junction bases: 11. Germline V gene sequence: CDR1 SGHDN, CDR2 FVKESK. This CDR3 has 19 residues. CDR3 sequence: CASSQDIPASGGVSYEQYF. DNA of the CDR3: TGTGCCAGCAGCCAAGATATTCCGGCTAGCGGGGGAGTCTCCTACGAGCAGTACTTC.

This rearrangement joins TRBV12-5 to TRBJ1-2; the D is unclear. Germline loops: CDR1 LGHNT, CDR2 FRNRAP. This CDR3 region has 12 residues. The V end was cut by 2 bases, the J end by 9 bases, with 10 bases between. The CDR3, as DNA: TGTGCTAGTGGTTTGCCCCCCGGGAGCTACACCTTC. Amino acids: CASGLPPGSYTF.

The V gene is TRBV6-5, the J gene TRBJ2-5; 11 bases match TRBD2. The junction had 8 bases not matched to a gene; V was cut back by 6 bases and J by 8 bases. Germline values: CDR1 MNHEY, CDR2 SVGAGI. This CDR3 contains 14 residues. The CDR3 protein is CASRTSGNPDTQYF. The CDR3 region has the DNA TGTGCCAGCAGGACTAGCGGGAACCCCGATACCCAGTACTTC.